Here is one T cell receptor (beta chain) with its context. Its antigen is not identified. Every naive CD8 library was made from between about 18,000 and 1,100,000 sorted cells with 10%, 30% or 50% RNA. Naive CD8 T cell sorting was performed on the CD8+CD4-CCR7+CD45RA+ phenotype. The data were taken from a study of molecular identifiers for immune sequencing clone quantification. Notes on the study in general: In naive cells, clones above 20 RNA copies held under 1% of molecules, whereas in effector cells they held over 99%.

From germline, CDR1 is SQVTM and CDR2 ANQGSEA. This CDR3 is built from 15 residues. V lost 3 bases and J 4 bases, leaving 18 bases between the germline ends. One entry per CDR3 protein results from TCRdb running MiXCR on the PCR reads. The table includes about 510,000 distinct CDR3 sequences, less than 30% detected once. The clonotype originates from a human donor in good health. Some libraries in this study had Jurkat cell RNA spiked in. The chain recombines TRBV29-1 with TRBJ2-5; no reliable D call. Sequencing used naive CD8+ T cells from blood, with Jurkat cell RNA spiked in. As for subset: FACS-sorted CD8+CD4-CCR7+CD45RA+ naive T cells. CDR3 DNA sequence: TGCAGCGTTGATGGCGTCGGGCCGGTGGGAGAGACCCAGTACTTC. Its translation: CSVDGVGPVGETQYF.